This TCR beta chain was profiled in a study of T cells in localized non-small cell lung cancer. Clones were read by immunoSEQ multiplex PCR, and TCRdb kept only the in-frame ones, dropping some. The top ten hold approximately 9.7% of the sample, which has under 95,000 clones, around 80% seen once. This clone was observed a single time. The source of this sequence is a female donor over 55 with stage I lung adenocarcinoma. The sequences come from peripheral blood, collected before any cancer treatment.

CDR3 region: CASAPGLQGIGYTF. CDR3 DNA: TGTGCCAGCGCACCGGGATTACAAGGGATTGGCTACACCTTC. The chain joins TRBV25-1 to TRBJ1-2; the D is unclear. Germline assignment: CDR1 MGHDK and CDR2 SYGVNS. V lost 8 bases and J 7 bases, leaving 20 bases between the germline ends. The CDR3 is 14 residues long.